A single sample gave rise to the 16 T cell receptor beta chains below, sequenced in a study of blood T cell repertoires in COVID-19. Method: immunoSEQ multiplex PCR; TCRdb's copy keeps in-frame clones and lacks some. The sample lists around 250,000 clones; about 80% were seen once. What was sequenced was PBMCs or T cells enriched from blood (not recorded which). The receptors were sampled from a man in his forties who had recovered from COVID-19.

The DNA of the CDR3 is TGTGCCAGCAACCCCATCACCGGGACAGGTCAAATCGGCTACACCTTC. Translated, it gives CASNPITGTGQIGYTF. V usage is TRBV5-5 and J usage is TRBJ1-2; 8 positions agree with TRBD1. The CDR3 contains 16 residues. The trim removed 6 bases at V and 8 bases at J, leaving 18 bases unmatched. In germline, CDR1 is SGHKS, CDR2 YYEKEE (reference sequence).

This rearrangement joins TRBV6-1 to TRBJ1-5; no firm D call. CDR3 length: 15 residues. V shed 2 bases and J shed 4 bases, with 12 bases lying between them. From germline, CDR1 is MNHNS and CDR2 SASEGT. CDR3 region: CASSEMAGGNQPQHF. For the CDR3, the DNA is TGTGCCAGCAGTGAAATGGCGGGCGGTAATCAGCCCCAGCATTTT.

The rearrangement joins TRBV28 to TRBJ2-7; TRBD2 aligns across 11 bases. The trim removed 3 bases at V and 4 bases at J, leaving 8 bases unmatched. The germline V gene has CDR1 MDHEN and CDR2 SYDVKM. The CDR3 spans 16 residues. CDR3: CASSFQITSGGYEQYF. The CDR3 nucleotides read TGTGCCAGCAGTTTTCAAATAACTAGCGGGGGATACGAGCAGTACTTC.

This clone was observed once. This chain links TRBV19 with TRBJ2-6; D may be TRBD1 (6 bases). This CDR3 is built from 17 residues. Trimming stripped 8 bases from V and 2 bases from J, with 19 bases between. The germline gives CDR1 LNHDA, CDR2 SQIVND (reference sequence). CDR3 coding DNA: TGTGCCAGTTCGAGTCGGACAGCTCGACCTGGGGCCAACGTCCTGACTTTC. Its protein is CASSSRTARPGANVLTF.

The chain uses TRBV7-9 and TRBJ2-2; D is perhaps TRBD1 (6 bases). V was shortened by 8 bases and J by 2 bases, with 12 bases between the two germline ends. The CDR3 has 14 amino acids. CDR1 SEHNR and CDR2 FQNEAQ come from the germline V gene (reference sequence). Here the CDR3 reads CASQRTVNTGELFF. CDR3 nucleotide sequence: TGTGCCAGCCAGAGGACAGTAAACACCGGGGAGCTGTTTTTT. The variable domain in full, with the rest retrieved from reference TRBV7-9 and TRBJ2-2, is DTGVSQNPRHKITKRGQNVTFRCDPISEHNRLYWYRQTLGQGPEFLTYFQNEAQLEKSRLLSDRFSAERPKGSFSTLEIQRTEQGDSAMYLCASQRTVNTGELFFGEGSRLTVL.

Remarks on this clone: An end of the junction differs from the germline gene, which may be a read error. This chain uses TRBV5-1 with TRBJ2-1; TRBD1 is a possible D gene (6 bases). The germline CDR1 and CDR2 sequences are SGHRS and YFSETQ. The CDR3 sequence is 15 residues long. CDR3 sequence: CASSDRDTLYSEQFF. In DNA form, the CDR3 reads TGCGCCAGCAGCGATCGGGACACTCTCTACAGTGAGCAGTTCTTC.

V is TRBV7-3 and J is TRBJ1-2, with D perhaps TRBD1 (6 bases). The ends were cut back, 2 bases at V and 4 bases at J, with 14 bases in the middle. The CDR3 has 15 amino acids. CDR1 is SGHTA and CDR2 is FQGTGA in the germline V gene. CDR3 sequence reads: CASSLAGGPIYGYTF. In nucleotides, the CDR3 is TGTGCCAGCAGCTTAGCCGGGGGGCCGATCTATGGCTACACCTTC.

This chain connects TRBV25-1 to TRBJ1-2; D might be TRBD1 (6 bases). V lost 1 base and J lost 7, with 13 bases in between. Germline assignment: CDR1 MGHDK and CDR2 SYGVNS. The CDR3 runs to 14 residues. The CDR3 is CASSESTTGSGYTF. The DNA of the CDR3 is TGTGCCAGCAGTGAATCTACGACAGGCAGTGGCTACACCTTC.

A single count supports this clone. This chain uses TRBV20-1 with TRBJ2-5, with no clear D. Looked up from germline, CDR1 is DFQATT and CDR2 is SNEGSKA (reference sequence). There are 10 residues in the CDR3. The chain's CDR3 is CSPKEETQYF. CDR3 sequence (DNA): TGCAGCCCCAAGGAGGAGACCCAGTACTTC.

This chain connects TRBV6-5 to TRBJ1-3, with D hard to call. V lost 6 bases and J lost 5, with 14 bases in between. This CDR3 region has 14 residues. Germline V CDR1 and CDR2: MNHEY, SVGAGI. The CDR3 loop reads CASRSWRERNTIYF. In DNA, the CDR3 is TGTGCCAGCAGGTCATGGCGGGAGAGAAACACCATATATTTT.

This clone was observed a single time. The chain uses TRBV28 and TRBJ1-5, with D unresolved. This CDR3 is built from 14 residues. Germline V lookup: CDR1 MDHEN, CDR2 SYDVKM. The V gene lost 4 bases and the J gene lost 0 bases, with 7 bases spanning the gap. The CDR3 reads CASSYGYSNQPQHF. CDR3 in DNA: TGTGCCAGCAGTTACGGTTATAGCAATCAGCCCCAGCATTTT.

The DNA of the CDR3 is TGTGCCAGCATCGGGGACAGCCTTCCCCAGTACTTC. As protein: CASIGDSLPQYF. The chain uses TRBV2 and TRBJ2-5; TRBD1 matches at 7 bases. Germline V CDR1 and CDR2: SNHLY, FYNNEI. V shed 7 bases, J shed 9 bases, and the junction held 8 bases outside the gene matches. CDR3 length equals 12 residues.

The rearrangement links TRBV7-3 to TRBJ2-3, with 13 nucleotides matching TRBD2. In germline, CDR1 is SGHTA, CDR2 FQGTGA. This CDR3 has 15 residues. V was pared by 5 bases and J by 4 bases, with 3 bases of the junction left unmatched. CDR3 protein: CASSTSGGAADTQYF. For the CDR3, the DNA is TGTGCCAGCAGCACTAGCGGGGGGGCCGCAGATACGCAGTATTTT.

This clone has just a few counts. The V and J genes are TRBV6-5 and TRBJ1-2; D might be TRBD1 (6 bases). This CDR3 comprises 13 residues. From germline, CDR1 is MNHEY and CDR2 SVGAGI. The V and J ends lost 6 bases and 6 bases respectively, with 14 bases between them. CDR3 loop: CASSPGTINGYTF. DNA of the CDR3: TGTGCCAGCAGCCCCGGGACAATCAATGGCTACACCTTC.

V is TRBV28 and J is TRBJ1-4, with a weak D call TRBD1 (6 bases). The CDR3 is 12 residues long. V was shortened by 6 bases and J by 8 bases, with 10 bases between the two germline ends. Germline assignment: CDR1 MDHEN and CDR2 SYDVKM. CDR3 loop: CASRGAFEKLFF. The CDR3 bases are TGTGCCAGCAGGGGGGCTTTCGAAAAACTGTTTTTT.

The chain carries TRBV30 and TRBJ2-1; weak D call: TRBD2 (5 bases). The CDR3 sequence is 15 residues long. V lost 0 bases and J 6 bases, leaving 15 bases between the germline ends. Germline V gives CDR1 GTSNPN, CDR2 SVGIG (reference sequence). The CDR3 loop is CAWSVTVNRGNEQFF. The DNA of the CDR3 is TGTGCCTGGAGTGTAACAGTTAACCGGGGCAATGAGCAGTTCTTC.